By share, the clone carrying this T cell receptor (beta chain) ranks as medium-sized. Its cognate antigen is unknown. The source of the sample is a study of cytomegalovirus exposure and HLA in healthy donors. Study-level points and caveats: Indistinguishable V segments, including TRBV6-2 and TRBV6-3, were excluded. The study found most TCR sequences rare, yet found some public TCRs in many donors.

PCR involved 60 Vbeta and 13 Jbeta primers. Under the authors' procedure: There were around 80 million unique TCR beta chains by a later count, and 8.5 million to 14 million of them were shared. The protocol was immunoSEQ multiplex PCR, while the TCRdb copy is restricted to in-frame clones and leaves out a portion. That table supplies the V and J calls and clone size; D and trimming were determined from the DNA. Seen here are 160,000 or so clones, 75% to 80% observed once, and the top ten hold 2.5% to 3.5%. The CDR3 has 12 residues. CDR1 and CDR2 from the germline V gene are SGDLS and YYNGEE. Trimming pared 0 bases from V and 15 bases from J, leaving 13 bases between.

The clonotype originates from a woman aged 40 to 55 in good health and CMV-seronegative. The specimen was PBMCs. This chain links TRBV9 with TRBJ2-1; TRBD1 might be the D (5 bases). CDR3 sequence reads: CASSVAGIPRFF. The CDR3 DNA reads TGTGCCAGCAGCGTAGCAGGGATCCCCCGGTTCTTC.